A selection of T cell receptor beta chains follows, all from one sample in a study of beta chain features in type 1 diabetes. Generated by immunoSEQ multiplex PCR, the TCRdb table keeps only in-frame clones and is missing some. Of nearly 250,000 clones listed, roughly 70% are singletons. Sequencing input: naive CD4+ T cells from blood. The receptors here all came from a man aged 30 to 45 in good health. Both conserved end residues are part of each CDR3. Each record gives: J gene, V gene, clone size, D gene, CDR3 DNA, CDR3 protein. The D gene is left open where the match is weak. Clone sizes are given selectively: once, few, many, or a class where the clone is expanded.

j_call: TRBJ2-3
v_call: TRBV30
clone_size: -
d_call: -
cdr3_nt: TGTGCCTGGGGTGCATCGGATACGCAGTATTTT
cdr3_aa: CAWGASDTQYF

j_call: TRBJ2-3
v_call: TRBV10-3
clone_size: -
d_call: TRBD1
cdr3_nt: TGTGCCATCTCCGGGACAGGCCTCCCGGATACGCAGTATTTT
cdr3_aa: CAISGTGLPDTQYF

j_call: TRBJ2-5
v_call: TRBV30
clone_size: few
d_call: TRBD2
cdr3_nt: TGTGCCTGGAGTGTACAACTAGCGGGCTGGGAGACCCAGTACTTC
cdr3_aa: CAWSVQLAGWETQYF

j_call: TRBJ2-3
v_call: TRBV5-1
clone_size: -
d_call: -
cdr3_nt: TGCGCCAGCAGCTTGGCCGTCGGGAGCACAGATACGCAGTATTTT
cdr3_aa: CASSLAVGSTDTQYF

j_call: TRBJ1-5
v_call: TRBV4-2
clone_size: few
d_call: -
cdr3_nt: TGTGCCAGCAGCCATGATACAGCCGGGCCCCAGCATTTT
cdr3_aa: CASSHDTAGPQHF

j_call: TRBJ2-3
v_call: TRBV7-2
clone_size: -
d_call: TRBD2
cdr3_nt: TGTGCCAGCAGCTTAGATGGCGGGGGGGATACGCAGTATTTT
cdr3_aa: CASSLDGGGDTQYF

j_call: TRBJ2-1
v_call: TRBV7-9
clone_size: -
d_call: -
cdr3_nt: TGTGCCAGCAGCGGGATGAGCGATGAGCAGTTCTTC
cdr3_aa: CASSGMSDEQFF

j_call: TRBJ2-1
v_call: TRBV13
clone_size: -
d_call: TRBD2
cdr3_nt: TGTGCCAGCAGCTTAGGCGGGAGGGCCCTCAATGAGCAGTTCTTC
cdr3_aa: CASSLGGRALNEQFF

j_call: TRBJ2-7
v_call: TRBV29-1
clone_size: -
d_call: -
cdr3_nt: TGCAGCGTTGAAGATTTGCAGGCCTACGAGCAGTACTTC
cdr3_aa: CSVEDLQAYEQYF

j_call: TRBJ2-7
v_call: TRBV7-9
clone_size: -
d_call: -
cdr3_nt: TGTGCCAGCTTCTCAGGGTCGGGCGGTACCTACGAGCAGTACTTC
cdr3_aa: CASFSGSGGTYEQYF

j_call: TRBJ2-3
v_call: TRBV5-1
clone_size: -
d_call: -
cdr3_nt: TGCGCCAGCAGCTCGGGTCAGGGGTACCCTTTCACAGATACGCAGTATTTT
cdr3_aa: CASSSGQGYPFTDTQYF